These T cell receptor beta chains were read from a single sample in a study of cytomegalovirus exposure and HLA in healthy donors. Generated by immunoSEQ multiplex PCR, the TCRdb table keeps only in-frame clones and is missing some. Of under 200,000 clones in the sample, around 73% were seen once. Sequencing was performed on PBMCs. Source of these receptors: a man aged 55 to 69 in good health and CMV-seronegative. CDR3s include the opening cysteine and the closing phenylalanine or tryptophan. The D gene is left open where the match is weak. The size of a clone is reported for some rows only, either as once, few or many, or as a class for expanded clones.

d_gene: NA; v_gene: TRBV5-1; abundance: NA; j_gene: TRBJ2-1; CDR3aa: CASSTPAYNEQFF; CDR3nt: TGCGCCAGCTCAACCCCGGCCTACAATGAGCAGTTCTTC
d_gene: NA; v_gene: TRBV9; abundance: NA; j_gene: TRBJ2-1; CDR3aa: CASAVGGRANEQFF; CDR3nt: TGTGCCAGCGCCGTAGGGGGGCGGGCAAATGAGCAGTTCTTC
d_gene: TRBD1; v_gene: TRBV4-3; abundance: NA; j_gene: TRBJ1-6; CDR3aa: CASSQHTGGNSPLHF; CDR3nt: TGCGCCAGCAGCCAACACACAGGGGGGAATTCACCCCTCCACTTT
d_gene: TRBD1; v_gene: TRBV6-6; abundance: NA; j_gene: TRBJ2-7; CDR3aa: CASSYPQGASYEQYF; CDR3nt: TGTGCCAGCAGTTACCCACAGGGGGCGAGCTACGAGCAGTACTTC
d_gene: NA; v_gene: TRBV7-2; abundance: NA; j_gene: TRBJ2-3; CDR3aa: CASSQEDTQYF; CDR3nt: TGTGCCAGCAGCCAGGAAGATACGCAGTATTTT
d_gene: NA; v_gene: TRBV11-2; abundance: NA; j_gene: TRBJ1-3; CDR3aa: CASSAHSSAGNTIYF; CDR3nt: TGTGCCAGCAGCGCCCACAGCTCAGCTGGAAACACCATATATTTT
d_gene: NA; v_gene: TRBV6-1; abundance: NA; j_gene: TRBJ1-2; CDR3aa: CASRGDTRLTGYTF; CDR3nt: TGTGCCAGCAGGGGGGACACACGTTTGACCGGCTACACCTTC
d_gene: TRBD1; v_gene: TRBV6-1; abundance: NA; j_gene: TRBJ1-1; CDR3aa: CASSVSGTGGFTEAFF; CDR3nt: TGTGCCAGCAGTGTGTCCGGGACAGGGGGCTTCACTGAAGCTTTCTTT
d_gene: NA; v_gene: TRBV19; abundance: NA; j_gene: TRBJ2-7; CDR3aa: CASSIESRGFSYEQYF; CDR3nt: TGTGCCAGTAGTATTGAGTCCCGGGGATTCTCCTACGAGCAGTACTTC
d_gene: TRBD2; v_gene: TRBV10-2; abundance: NA; j_gene: TRBJ2-1; CDR3aa: CASSEGRGGSYNEQFF; CDR3nt: TGCGCCAGCAGTGAGGGGCGGGGGGGCTCCTACAATGAGCAGTTCTTC
d_gene: NA; v_gene: TRBV7-9; abundance: NA; j_gene: TRBJ1-2; CDR3aa: CASSLTGLLSGYTF; CDR3nt: TGTGCCAGCAGCTTAACGGGACTGCTTAGCGGCTACACCTTC
d_gene: NA; v_gene: TRBV11-2; abundance: NA; j_gene: TRBJ2-5; CDR3aa: CASSLDGETQYF; CDR3nt: TGTGCCAGCAGCCTCGACGGGGAGACCCAGTACTTC
d_gene: NA; v_gene: TRBV19; abundance: few; j_gene: TRBJ1-1; CDR3aa: CASSDRPNTEAFF; CDR3nt: TGTGCCAGTAGCGACAGGCCGAACACTGAAGCTTTCTTT
d_gene: TRBD2; v_gene: TRBV18; abundance: NA; j_gene: TRBJ2-3; CDR3aa: CASSPLLTLAASTDTQYF; CDR3nt: TGTGCCAGCTCACCACTATTGACACTAGCGGCTAGCACAGATACGCAGTATTTT
d_gene: TRBD2; v_gene: TRBV5-1; abundance: NA; j_gene: TRBJ2-1; CDR3aa: CASSLEAGGVDEQFF; CDR3nt: TGCGCCAGCAGCTTGGAGGCGGGAGGGGTAGATGAGCAGTTCTTC
d_gene: NA; v_gene: TRBV9; abundance: NA; j_gene: TRBJ2-5; CDR3aa: CASSVDEGTVETQYF; CDR3nt: TGTGCCAGCAGCGTAGACGAGGGAACAGTAGAGACCCAGTACTTC
d_gene: TRBD2; v_gene: TRBV7-9; abundance: NA; j_gene: TRBJ2-1; CDR3aa: CASSLGGTSGHNEQFF; CDR3nt: TGTGCCAGCAGCTTAGGAGGGACTAGCGGACACAATGAGCAGTTCTTC
d_gene: TRBD2; v_gene: TRBV5-1; abundance: NA; j_gene: TRBJ2-3; CDR3aa: CASSPVTSGRAGSTDTQYF; CDR3nt: TGCGCCAGCAGCCCAGTGACCAGCGGGAGGGCCGGTAGCACAGATACGCAGTATTTT
d_gene: NA; v_gene: TRBV9; abundance: NA; j_gene: TRBJ2-1; CDR3aa: CARLGGAGNEQFF; CDR3nt: TGTGCCAGATTAGGGGGCGCGGGGAATGAGCAGTTCTTC
d_gene: TRBD2; v_gene: TRBV6-1; abundance: NA; j_gene: TRBJ2-5; CDR3aa: CASSGLSGVPQETQYF; CDR3nt: TGTGCCAGCAGTGGGCTTAGCGGGGTCCCCCAAGAGACCCAGTACTTC
d_gene: NA; v_gene: TRBV5-4; abundance: NA; j_gene: TRBJ1-1; CDR3aa: CASSSKSGGGTEAFF; CDR3nt: TGTGCCAGCAGCTCTAAGTCTGGGGGCGGCACTGAAGCTTTCTTT
d_gene: TRBD2; v_gene: TRBV9; abundance: NA; j_gene: TRBJ2-3; CDR3aa: CASSVVSGSSDTQYF; CDR3nt: TGTGCCAGCAGCGTAGTGAGCGGGAGTTCAGATACGCAGTATTTT
d_gene: TRBD1; v_gene: TRBV19; abundance: NA; j_gene: TRBJ1-2; CDR3aa: CASSIYGQGERGYTF; CDR3nt: TGTGCCAGTAGTATCTACGGACAGGGGGAACGGGGCTACACCTTC
d_gene: NA; v_gene: TRBV6-6; abundance: NA; j_gene: TRBJ2-7; CDR3aa: CASSFGTPGEQYF; CDR3nt: TGTGCCAGCAGTTTCGGGACACCCGGCGAGCAGTACTTC
d_gene: TRBD1; v_gene: TRBV5-1; abundance: NA; j_gene: TRBJ2-5; CDR3aa: CASSLDGTGQETQYF; CDR3nt: TGCGCCAGCAGCTTGGATGGGACAGGCCAAGAGACCCAGTACTTC
d_gene: TRBD1; v_gene: TRBV9; abundance: NA; j_gene: TRBJ2-1; CDR3aa: CASSAGQGSYNEQFF; CDR3nt: TGTGCCAGCAGCGCGGGACAGGGCTCCTACAATGAGCAGTTCTTC
d_gene: NA; v_gene: TRBV7-9; abundance: NA; j_gene: TRBJ2-1; CDR3aa: CASSDRQAYNEQFF; CDR3nt: TGTGCCAGCAGCGATCGACAGGCTTACAATGAGCAGTTCTTC
d_gene: TRBD1; v_gene: TRBV2; abundance: NA; j_gene: TRBJ2-7; CDR3aa: CASAWDRFYEQYF; CDR3nt: TGTGCCAGCGCGTGGGACAGGTTCTACGAGCAGTACTTC
d_gene: NA; v_gene: TRBV6-5; abundance: NA; j_gene: TRBJ2-3; CDR3aa: CASSYTRAESTDTQYF; CDR3nt: TGTGCCAGCAGTTACACGCGAGCGGAGTCGACAGATACGCAGTATTTT
d_gene: NA; v_gene: TRBV27; abundance: few; j_gene: TRBJ1-5; CDR3aa: CASSSHSSNQPQHF; CDR3nt: TGTGCCAGCAGTTCCCACAGTAGCAATCAGCCCCAGCATTTT
d_gene: NA; v_gene: TRBV11-2; abundance: NA; j_gene: TRBJ2-7; CDR3aa: CASSLVWAGSPYEQYF; CDR3nt: TGTGCCAGCAGCTTAGTCTGGGCAGGGTCTCCCTACGAGCAGTACTTC
d_gene: TRBD1; v_gene: TRBV29-1; abundance: NA; j_gene: TRBJ2-7; CDR3aa: CSVEQGAGEQYF; CDR3nt: TGCAGCGTTGAACAGGGGGCAGGGGAGCAGTACTTC
d_gene: TRBD1; v_gene: TRBV19; abundance: NA; j_gene: TRBJ1-1; CDR3aa: CASRTGRVTEAFF; CDR3nt: TGTGCCAGTAGGACAGGGCGGGTCACTGAAGCTTTCTTT
d_gene: TRBD1; v_gene: TRBV6-5; abundance: few; j_gene: TRBJ1-2; CDR3aa: CATLDRSYGYPF; CDR3nt: TGTGCCACCCTGGACAGGTCCTATGGCTACCCCTTC
d_gene: NA; v_gene: TRBV5-1; abundance: NA; j_gene: TRBJ2-3; CDR3aa: CASNPRRGQSTDTQYF; CDR3nt: TGCGCCAGCAACCCCAGGCGGGGCCAAAGCACAGATACGCAGTATTTT
d_gene: TRBD1; v_gene: TRBV6-5; abundance: NA; j_gene: TRBJ2-1; CDR3aa: CASSYRDRGAYEQFF; CDR3nt: TGTGCCAGCAGTTACCGGGACAGGGGAGCCTATGAGCAGTTCTTC
d_gene: NA; v_gene: TRBV18; abundance: NA; j_gene: TRBJ2-3; CDR3aa: CASSPTGDTQYF; CDR3nt: TGTGCCAGCTCACCAACAGGAGATACGCAGTATTTT
d_gene: TRBD1; v_gene: TRBV29-1; abundance: NA; j_gene: TRBJ2-7; CDR3aa: CSVAGTGSSYEQYF; CDR3nt: TGCAGCGTAGCCGGGACAGGGAGTTCCTACGAGCAGTACTTC
d_gene: TRBD1; v_gene: TRBV6-5; abundance: NA; j_gene: TRBJ1-2; CDR3aa: CASSYSRGPPHYGYPF; CDR3nt: TGTGCCAGCAGTTACTCGAGGGGGCCCCCGCACTATGGCTACCCCTTC
d_gene: NA; v_gene: TRBV7-6; abundance: NA; j_gene: TRBJ2-7; CDR3aa: CASSSDRYEQYF; CDR3nt: TGTGCCAGCAGTTCCGACAGATACGAGCAGTACTTC
d_gene: NA; v_gene: TRBV11-3; abundance: NA; j_gene: TRBJ2-1; CDR3aa: CASSQNSNEQFF; CDR3nt: TGTGCCAGCAGCCAGAACAGCAATGAGCAGTTCTTC
d_gene: TRBD1; v_gene: TRBV7-9; abundance: NA; j_gene: TRBJ2-7; CDR3aa: CASSPRDRGSHEQYF; CDR3nt: TGTGCCAGCAGCCCCCGGGACAGGGGCTCCCACGAGCAGTACTTC
d_gene: TRBD2; v_gene: TRBV7-9; abundance: once; j_gene: TRBJ2-1; CDR3aa: CASSRGVDEQFF; CDR3nt: TGTGCCAGCAGTCGGGGGGTTGATGAGCAGTTCTTC
d_gene: TRBD2; v_gene: TRBV4-3; abundance: NA; j_gene: TRBJ2-4; CDR3aa: CASSQGQPGLAGLFYF; CDR3nt: TGCGCCAGCAGCCAAGGGCAACCGGGACTAGCGGGACTTTTTTACTTC
d_gene: TRBD2; v_gene: TRBV15; abundance: few; j_gene: TRBJ2-1; CDR3aa: CATSRDMGLEQFF; CDR3nt: TGTGCCACCAGCAGGGACATGGGACTAGAGCAGTTCTTC
d_gene: NA; v_gene: TRBV2; abundance: NA; j_gene: TRBJ2-1; CDR3aa: CASSESKSSYNEQFF; CDR3nt: TGTGCCAGCAGTGAAAGCAAAAGCTCCTACAATGAGCAGTTCTTC